This TCR beta chain was sequenced in a study of shared clonotypes between healthy human individuals (dated by TCRdb to between 2020 and 2021). Looking at the study overall: The cohort included three men and a couple of women between 18 and 49 years of age. For each donor, CD4 naive and CD4 memory were each given three plates, CD8 naive was given two plates, and CD8 memory was given one plate. The study deeply sequenced blood TCR repertoires of 5 or 6 healthy adults to estimate repertoire size and the extent of clonotype sharing between individuals. To increase sequencing depth and limit assay-specific biases, different laboratories used diverse techniques to prepare libraries and sequence TCR repertoires. Each donor's leukapheresis produced roughly between about 0.8 and 8.9 billion PBMCs.

TCR CDR3 regions were amplified from genomic DNA by multiplex PCR using the deep immunoSEQ assay. Genomic DNA extracted from each cell subset was distributed evenly over all wells of several immunoSEQ 96-well plates, and each plate served as one replicate. For sorted subsets, roughly 200 ng of genomic DNA, equivalent to roughly 30,000 T cell genomes, went into each replicate PCR. Purified libraries were quantified with a Qubit 3.0 fluorometer, sized on a Bioanalyzer 2100, and re-quantified with the KAPA Library Quantification kit. Every immunoSEQ 96-well plate was sequenced on a separate single-read 150-cycle Illumina NextSeq 550 flow cell. From the authors' description of their analysis: Because the immunoSEQ output held only junctional sequences and lacked quality scores, the filtering could not match the filtering applied to full-length reads. Sequences were annotated with PyIR, a Python wrapper for IgBLAST v1.9, and V/J genes and CDR3 were assigned using IMGT germline references. Reads were filtered out if the reads had weak V/J assignments (E-value above 1e-6), no CDR3, stop codons, out-of-frame junctions, or ambiguous translated residues. V3J clonotypes were defined as sequences sharing the same inferred V gene, J gene, and CDR3 amino acid sequence. Percentage overlap between repertoires was computed as shared unique clonotypes divided by the size of the smaller repertoire. Richness of each repertoire was evaluated using RTK rarefaction, the Chao1 estimator, and Recon v2.1 estimates of unobserved clonotypes. OLGA was used to compute generation probabilities for all TCRbeta clonotypes that the gDNA method yielded from a handful of donors. Here the immuneACCESS table is served through TCRdb, limited to in-frame sequences with V and J called. Missing clones are a known gap in these copies; in checked studies unresolved V genes cover under half, and the rest lacks a known reason. V and J calls and clone size follow that table, whereas D and trimming were derived from the DNA. The sample contains 150,000 to 200,000 clones, around 63% of them found a single time. Of the sample, about 10% is held by the ten largest clones.

This clone was counted a few times. Its antigen is still unknown. Per-base quality was not reported, and no clone a single base away is much larger than it. What the work shows at the level of the full study, not this receptor alone: Estimated clonotype richness was generally larger for naive than for memory subsets. The genetic and exposure-history diversity represented was limited by the small number of donors. Rarefaction of sorted-subset datasets indicated incomplete sequencing despite the large sequencing depth. Sampling was restricted to blood, and TCR repertoires in tissue are likely to differ from TCR repertoires in blood. Across a few donors, roughly 5% of naive CD4, roughly 3.8% of naive CD8, under 2.5% of memory CD4, and under 0.45% of memory CD8 clonotypes were shared. Based on pairwise subsampling, the degree of clonotype sharing among donors was expected to be affected by sequencing depth. Compared with non-shared clonotypes, the clonotypes found in all four sorted-subset donors had higher generation probabilities.

V drops 0 bases and J drops 6 bases, leaving 13 bases in between. The CDR3 holds 15 amino acids from the cysteine to the phenylalanine. The sequence is cut down to CDR3 DNA, 45 bases in frame from base 1. For CDR1 and CDR2, the germline V gene lists SGHTA and FQGNSA. Donors were healthy HIV-negative adults with no recently reported acute infections or vaccinations. All donors were Caucasian adults living in Nashville, Tennessee, USA. CD4+ T cells were enriched by magnetic negative selection, after which naive cells were positively selected on CD45RA and the negative fraction was taken as the memory subset. Blood was obtained by leukapheresis, after which PBMCs were separated by Ficoll-Histopaque density gradient centrifugation and cryopreserved in liquid nitrogen vapor phase. Analytical flow cytometry was used to check the purity and quantity of each magnetically sorted T cell population. Genomic DNA was isolated from each sorted fraction and quantified by UV absorbance on a Nanodrop 2000c.

The TCR originated in a man aged 25 to 40 in good health. The V gene is TRBV7-2 and the J gene is TRBJ2-3, with TRBD2 as a weak D call on 6 bases. Sequenced material: memory CD4+ T cells sorted from blood. The cell subset or site label, read with the paper, signifies: CD45RA-negative fraction. At the DNA level, the sequence is TGTGCCAGCAGCTTAGCGACTAGACTGGGGGATACGCAGTATTTT. Its protein is CASSLATRLGDTQYF.